This is a list of T cell receptor beta chains from one sample in a study of tumor-infiltrating lymphocytes in primary liver carcinoma. TCRdb called the multiplex PCR reads again in MiXCR, with one record for every CDR3 protein. Among roughly 120,000 distinct CDR3 sequences listed, less than 75% were seen once. Material for sequencing was tumor-adjacent normal liver tissue. Source of these receptors: a woman aged 55 to 70 with primary liver carcinoma and hepatitis B virus infection. Both conserved end residues are part of each CDR3. Fields, in order: D gene, J gene, V gene, clone size, CDR3 DNA, CDR3 protein. D genes are given only for firm matches. Where a row states a size, it is once, few, many or the class of an expanded clone; other rows omit it.

D gene: TRBD2; J gene: TRBJ2-7; V gene: TRBV28; clone size: .; CDR3 DNA: TGTGCCAACAGCCGGACTAGCGGGTGCTCCTACGAGCAGTACTTC; CDR3 protein: CANSRTSGCSYEQYF
D gene: .; J gene: TRBJ2-5; V gene: TRBV11-3; clone size: once; CDR3 DNA: TGTTCCAGCAGCTTAGAGTTGGCGACGGGGGGCCGGCAAGATACCCAGTACTTC; CDR3 protein: CSSSLELATGGRQDTQYF
D gene: .; J gene: TRBJ1-2; V gene: TRBV7-8; clone size: .; CDR3 DNA: TGTGCCAGCGGCCCCTCAGCGGCCTCATATGGCTACACCTTC; CDR3 protein: CASGPSAASYGYTF
D gene: .; J gene: TRBJ2-3; V gene: TRBV7-8; clone size: .; CDR3 DNA: TGTGCCAGCAGCATAGTCGCGACCCCTTCTCGCACACATACGCAGTATTTT; CDR3 protein: CASSIVATPSRTHTQYF
D gene: .; J gene: TRBJ2-2; V gene: TRBV6-6; clone size: .; CDR3 DNA: TGTGCAAGCAGTTACGCAGACACCGGGGAGATGTTTTTT; CDR3 protein: CASSYADTGEMFF
D gene: .; J gene: TRBJ1-1; V gene: TRBV7-3; clone size: .; CDR3 DNA: TGTACCAGCAGCTTACTTGGGTGGACTGAAGCTTTCTTT; CDR3 protein: CTSSLLGWTEAFF
D gene: TRBD2; J gene: TRBJ2-1; V gene: TRBV11-2; clone size: .; CDR3 DNA: TGTGCCAGCAGCCCGAGGCGGACTAGCGGGAGTAGCGATAAGCAGTTCTTC; CDR3 protein: CASSPRRTSGSSDKQFF
D gene: .; J gene: TRBJ2-3; V gene: TRBV10-2; clone size: few; CDR3 DNA: TGCGCCAGCCAGAGGTCTCGGGAAACAGATATGCAGTATTTT; CDR3 protein: CASQRSRETDMQYF
D gene: .; J gene: TRBJ2-1; V gene: TRBV6-2/TRBV6-3; clone size: many; CDR3 DNA: TGTGCCAGCAACGCTGTGGGCGATGAGCAGTTCTTC; CDR3 protein: CASNAVGDEQFF
D gene: .; J gene: TRBJ1-3; V gene: TRBV5-4; clone size: .; CDR3 DNA: TGTGCCAGCAACCGGACTGAGCCTGGAGACACCATATATTTT; CDR3 protein: CASNRTEPGDTIYF
D gene: .; J gene: TRBJ1-5; V gene: TRBV29-1; clone size: .; CDR3 DNA: TGCAGCCTTGCAATCGAGGGGACCTCGGGGCCCCAGCATTTT; CDR3 protein: CSLAIEGTSGPQHF
D gene: .; J gene: TRBJ2-1; V gene: TRBV11-2; clone size: .; CDR3 DNA: TGTGTTAGCAGCTTTGGGCGTAGCTCCAATGAGCAGTTATTC; CDR3 protein: CVSSFGRSSNEQLF
D gene: .; J gene: TRBJ1-5; V gene: TRBV29-1; clone size: once; CDR3 DNA: TGCAGCTTTGAACAGGGTAATCAGCCCCAGCATTTT; CDR3 protein: CSFEQGNQPQHF
D gene: .; J gene: TRBJ2-1; V gene: TRBV7-9; clone size: .; CDR3 DNA: TGTGCCAGCAGCCCAGCCGGCCAGAGGTCGTCCTTC; CDR3 protein: CASSPAGQRSSF
D gene: TRBD2; J gene: TRBJ2-4; V gene: TRBV4-2; clone size: .; CDR3 DNA: TGTGCATGCAGCCAAGAGTCCCCCAGCGGGAGGGTAGGGCCAGGAAACATTCAGTACTTC; CDR3 protein: CACSQESPSGRVGPGNIQYF
D gene: TRBD2; J gene: TRBJ2-7; V gene: TRBV6-1; clone size: .; CDR3 DNA: TGTACCAGCAGTGAAGTGGCTGGGGGGGAGTTCTTGTATGAGCAGTACTTC; CDR3 protein: CTSSEVAGGEFLYEQYF
D gene: .; J gene: TRBJ2-3; V gene: TRBV5-5; clone size: many; CDR3 DNA: TGTGCCAGCAGTCCCTGGGACGATACGCAGTATTTT; CDR3 protein: CASSPWDDTQYF
D gene: TRBD2; J gene: TRBJ2-4; V gene: TRBV6-2/TRBV6-3; clone size: .; CDR3 DNA: TGTGCCAGCAGTCCTAGCGGCTCCCTCCTAGCCAAGAACATTCAGCACTTC; CDR3 protein: CASSPSGSLLAKNIQHF
D gene: TRBD2; J gene: TRBJ2-1; V gene: TRBV7-3; clone size: many; CDR3 DNA: TGTGCCAGCAGCTTAATGACTAGCGGGAGCCATGAGCAGTTCTTC; CDR3 protein: CASSLMTSGSHEQFF
D gene: TRBD1; J gene: TRBJ2-4; V gene: TRBV6-5; clone size: many; CDR3 DNA: TGTGCCAGCAGTTACAGGGGGCTGGCCAAAAACATTCAGTACTTC; CDR3 protein: CASSYRGLAKNIQYF
D gene: TRBD1; J gene: TRBJ2-1; V gene: TRBV29-1; clone size: .; CDR3 DNA: TGCAGCGTTGGGTGGGACAGGGGCGATGAGCAGTTCTTC; CDR3 protein: CSVGWDRGDEQFF
D gene: TRBD1; J gene: TRBJ1-1; V gene: TRBV6-6; clone size: .; CDR3 DNA: TGTGCCAACAGTCCCGGGACAGGGGGGCCCGAGGCTTTCTTT; CDR3 protein: CANSPGTGGPEAFF
D gene: .; J gene: TRBJ2-3; V gene: TRBV18; clone size: few; CDR3 DNA: TGTGCCAGCTCACCACAAGGGAATTTCGCAGATACGCAGTATTTT; CDR3 protein: CASSPQGNFADTQYF
D gene: .; J gene: TRBJ1-4; V gene: TRBV7-8; clone size: once; CDR3 DNA: TGTGCCAGCAGCAGCCGGGGCGGACGTAATGAAAAACCGTTTTTT; CDR3 protein: CASSSRGGRNEKPFF
D gene: TRBD2; J gene: TRBJ2-1; V gene: TRBV7-3; clone size: .; CDR3 DNA: TGTGCCAGCAGTTTTGGTCTAGCGGGAGTCGTGGAGCAGTTCTTC; CDR3 protein: CASSFGLAGVVEQFF
D gene: TRBD1; J gene: TRBJ1-4; V gene: TRBV11-2; clone size: few; CDR3 DNA: TGTGTCAGCAGCCTAGAGGGGACAGGTGGTTGGAAACTGTTTTTT; CDR3 protein: CVSSLEGTGGWKLFF
D gene: .; J gene: TRBJ2-4; V gene: TRBV12-3/TRBV12-4; clone size: many; CDR3 DNA: TGTGCCAGCAACCCGGGGAGGAGTAGCAACATTCAGTACTTC; CDR3 protein: CASNPGRSSNIQYF
D gene: TRBD1; J gene: TRBJ2-7; V gene: TRBV12-3/TRBV12-4; clone size: many; CDR3 DNA: TGTGCCAGCAGCTCCGGCCGTGGGCAGGGGGCGGGGGAGCAGTACTTC; CDR3 protein: CASSSGRGQGAGEQYF
D gene: TRBD1; J gene: TRBJ2-7; V gene: TRBV29-1; clone size: .; CDR3 DNA: TGTAACGCCAGCCGGGACAGGGGTATCGAGCAGTACTTC; CDR3 protein: CNASRDRGIEQYF
D gene: TRBD2; J gene: TRBJ2-7; V gene: TRBV11-2; clone size: .; CDR3 DNA: TGCGCCAGCAGCTTAACTAGCGGGAGCAAGCTGTACTTC; CDR3 protein: CASSLTSGSKLYF
D gene: .; J gene: TRBJ1-2; V gene: TRBV6-1; clone size: .; CDR3 DNA: TGTGCCAGCAGTGACGCAGGGAGCATATGCCACTATGGCTACACCTTC; CDR3 protein: CASSDAGSICHYGYTF
D gene: .; J gene: TRBJ2-1; V gene: TRBV6-5; clone size: .; CDR3 DNA: TGTGCCAGCAGGTGGGACGGAAACAATGAGCAGTTCTTC; CDR3 protein: CASRWDGNNEQFF
D gene: TRBD2; J gene: TRBJ2-3; V gene: TRBV4-1; clone size: .; CDR3 DNA: TGCGCTAGCAGCCAAGATCCGGGCGGGAGTAGGTCAGATACGCAGTATTTT; CDR3 protein: CASSQDPGGSRSDTQYF
D gene: TRBD1; J gene: TRBJ2-1; V gene: TRBV5-1; clone size: few; CDR3 DNA: TGCGCCAGCAGCGAAGGGACAGGTGCTGACAATGAGCAGTTCTTC; CDR3 protein: CASSEGTGADNEQFF
D gene: TRBD2; J gene: TRBJ2-2; V gene: TRBV12-3/TRBV12-4; clone size: .; CDR3 DNA: TGTGCCAGCAGCCCACCTCTAGCGGGAAGCACCTGGGAACTGTTTTTT; CDR3 protein: CASSPPLAGSTWELFF
D gene: .; J gene: TRBJ1-5; V gene: TRBV5-1; clone size: few; CDR3 DNA: TGCGCTAGCAGCTGGGACATGGTCAGCAATCAGCCCCAGCATTTT; CDR3 protein: CASSWDMVSNQPQHF
D gene: .; J gene: TRBJ2-5; V gene: TRBV11-2; clone size: .; CDR3 DNA: TGTGCCAGCAGCCCAGGGGGGAGTAGAGGGGAGACCCATTATTTC; CDR3 protein: CASSPGGSRGETHYF
D gene: TRBD2; J gene: TRBJ2-5; V gene: TRBV5-4; clone size: .; CDR3 DNA: TGTGCCAGCAGTTTGCCCCGGGGAGGGAAGTCAGAGACCCGGTACTTC; CDR3 protein: CASSLPRGGKSETRYF
D gene: TRBD2; J gene: TRBJ2-1; V gene: TRBV11-3; clone size: .; CDR3 DNA: TGTGCCAGCAGCTTAGAGGCTACTGGGAGGGCCCGCTCCTACAATGAACAGTTCTTC; CDR3 protein: CASSLEATGRARSYNEQFF
D gene: TRBD2; J gene: TRBJ2-7; V gene: TRBV11-2; clone size: .; CDR3 DNA: TGTGCCAGCAGCCTAGATTGGGTCAGTCTAGCGGATTCCTACGAGCAGTACTTC; CDR3 protein: CASSLDWVSLADSYEQYF
D gene: .; J gene: TRBJ2-2; V gene: TRBV13; clone size: .; CDR3 DNA: TGTGCCAGCAGCTTACCTCGGCTAGTGGGCGACACCGGGAAGCTGTTTTTT; CDR3 protein: CASSLPRLVGDTGKLFF
D gene: .; J gene: TRBJ2-3; V gene: TRBV5-4; clone size: many; CDR3 DNA: TGTGCCAGCAGCTTGGGGGTACGACCCTACACAGATACGCAGTATTTT; CDR3 protein: CASSLGVRPYTDTQYF
D gene: .; J gene: TRBJ2-3; V gene: TRBV7-8; clone size: .; CDR3 DNA: TGTGCCAGCAACACTTACGAGAAAAACCCAGATACGCAGTATTTT; CDR3 protein: CASNTYEKNPDTQYF
D gene: .; J gene: TRBJ2-7; V gene: TRBV11-2; clone size: .; CDR3 DNA: TGTGCCAGCAGCTTAGCGTCTGGGGTAGGAGGCTACAAGCAGTACTTC; CDR3 protein: CASSLASGVGGYKQYF
D gene: .; J gene: TRBJ2-7; V gene: TRBV5-4; clone size: .; CDR3 DNA: TGTGCCAGCAGCCTGGAGGGAGTCGGAGACTACGATCAGTACTTC; CDR3 protein: CASSLEGVGDYDQYF
D gene: .; J gene: TRBJ2-1; V gene: TRBV29-1; clone size: many; CDR3 DNA: TGCAGCGTTGAGGCGGATTGGGGCAATGAGCAGTTCTTC; CDR3 protein: CSVEADWGNEQFF
D gene: .; J gene: TRBJ2-7; V gene: TRBV7-9; clone size: .; CDR3 DNA: TGTGCCAGCAGCGACAGAGGGCAGGGGAAGATAGGCAAGCAGTACTTC; CDR3 protein: CASSDRGQGKIGKQYF
D gene: .; J gene: TRBJ2-7; V gene: TRBV21-1; clone size: .; CDR3 DNA: TGTGCCAGCAGCAAGGTTGGGCGGGAGGGCGCCTACGAGCAGTACTTC; CDR3 protein: CASSKVGREGAYEQYF